This T cell receptor (beta chain) was captured in a study of Ad26.COV2.S vaccination and SARS-CoV-2 variants. Study-wide context: Donor got 5x10^10 or 1x10^11 viral particles of Ad26.COV2.S.

General study results and limits: Overall T cell responses may have been underestimated by the analyses of TCR breadth and depth.

In regard to this clone: Its antigen is unknown.

Treatment denoted: around 19 received Ad26.COV2.S at low or high dose, single or two shots; 5 received placebo; per-sample allocation not given. The samples were gathered on day 63 after the first injection of vaccine or placebo. In Boston, the donor was an adult between 18-55 years of age. The vaccine delivered Wuhan-strain SARS-CoV-2 spike through an Ad26 vector. This table comes from immunoSEQ multiplex PCR, and its TCRdb copy is limited to in-frame clones, with some not included. The table includes fewer than 300,000 clones, about 90% detected once. This TCR was sampled from a person aged 18-60 years who received the Ad26.COV2.S COVID-19 vaccine or a placebo. Specimen: peripheral blood, collected in a trial of Ad26.COV2.S vaccine versus placebo.

The CDR3 protein is CASSDRGGLNTEAFF. The CDR3 DNA is TGTGCCAGCAGTGACCGGGGAGGGTTGAACACTGAAGCTTTCTTT. This sequence joins TRBV6-1 and TRBJ1-1; D unclear. There are 15 residues in the CDR3. V was pared by 3 bases and J by 0 bases, with 11 bases between. CDR1 MNHNS and CDR2 SASEGT come from the germline V gene.